The clone carrying this T cell receptor (beta chain) was counted once. Source study methods: Amplification with reference gene primers provided the estimates of nucleated cell counts. Generated by immunoSEQ multiplex PCR, the TCRdb table keeps only in-frame clones and is missing some. From that table come the V and J calls and clone size; the DNA was used to work out D and trimming. Of about 140,000 clones listed, roughly 86% are singletons. This record belongs to a study of blood T cell repertoires in COVID-19. Turning to the study itself: The United States, Italy and Spain were the sources of the acute and convalescent COVID-19 samples. From T cells, B-cell-depleted T cells, or PBMCs came the material, which was cDNA or gDNA.

Sequenced input: peripheral blood. The receptor was derived from a woman in her sixties or seventies with acute or convalescent COVID-19.

CDR3 coding DNA: TGTGCCAGCAGTTGGGGGACAGGGGTGGAGACCCAGTACTTC. It translates to CASSWGTGVETQYF. The rearrangement links TRBV27 to TRBJ2-5, with TRBD1 matching 10 bases. V dropped 4 bases and J dropped 5; count of bases not matched to a gene: 4. The CDR3 is made up of 14 amino acids. Per the germline V gene, CDR1 is MNHEY and CDR2 is SMNVEV (reference sequence).